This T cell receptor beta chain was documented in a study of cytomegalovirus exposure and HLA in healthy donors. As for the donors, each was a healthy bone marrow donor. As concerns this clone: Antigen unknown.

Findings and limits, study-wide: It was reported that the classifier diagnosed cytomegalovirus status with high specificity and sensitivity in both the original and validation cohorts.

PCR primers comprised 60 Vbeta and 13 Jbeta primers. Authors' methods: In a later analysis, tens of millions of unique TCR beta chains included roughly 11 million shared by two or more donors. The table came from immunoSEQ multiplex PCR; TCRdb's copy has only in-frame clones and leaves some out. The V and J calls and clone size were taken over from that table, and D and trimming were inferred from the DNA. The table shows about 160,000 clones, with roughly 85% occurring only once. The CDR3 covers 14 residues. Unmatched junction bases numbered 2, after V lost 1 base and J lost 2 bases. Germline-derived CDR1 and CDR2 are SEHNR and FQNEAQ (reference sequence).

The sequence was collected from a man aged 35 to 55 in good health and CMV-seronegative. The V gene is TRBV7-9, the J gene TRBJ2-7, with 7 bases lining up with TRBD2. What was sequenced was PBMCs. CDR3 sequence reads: CASSLGGGAYEQYF. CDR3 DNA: TGTGCCAGCAGCTTAGGTGGGGGGGCCTACGAGCAGTACTTC. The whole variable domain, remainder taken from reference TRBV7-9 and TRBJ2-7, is DTGVSQNPRHKITKRGQNVTFRCDPISEHNRLYWYRQTLGQGPEFLTYFQNEAQLEKSRLLSDRFSAERPKGSFSTLEIQRTEQGDSAMYLCASSLGGGAYEQYFGPGTRLTVT.